These T cell receptor beta chains were read from a single sample in a study of T cells expressing NK-cell markers. TCRdb reprocessed the 5' RACE reads, keeping one entry per CDR3 protein, no DNA. This repertoire includes under 600,000 distinct CDR3 sequences. Sequencing was carried out using blood T cells: a sorted CD56 or NKG2C T cell subset, CD4+ or CD8+ T cells, or bulk PBMC T cells (not recorded which). Receptors were obtained from a woman aged 50 to 60 in good health. Each CDR3 is given with its conserved first and last residue.

V gene: TRBV10-1
J gene: TRBJ2-2
CDR3 protein: CASSPGLAGGTGELFF

V gene: TRBV3-1
J gene: TRBJ2-1
CDR3 protein: CASSQASGRNNNEQFF

V gene: TRBV12-3/TRBV12-4
J gene: TRBJ1-6
CDR3 protein: CASSSGNSPLHF

V gene: TRBV20-1
J gene: TRBJ1-2
CDR3 protein: CSARTGTVYGYTF

V gene: TRBV6-5
J gene: TRBJ2-7
CDR3 protein: CASSPRVLLYEQYF

V gene: TRBV6-5
J gene: TRBJ2-5
CDR3 protein: CASTSPSRETQYF

V gene: TRBV7-8
J gene: TRBJ2-2
CDR3 protein: CASSLDLVTVTGVGELFF

V gene: TRBV5-1
J gene: TRBJ2-3
CDR3 protein: CASSLVGTSGRTTTDTQYF

V gene: TRBV2
J gene: TRBJ2-5
CDR3 protein: CASRQRETQETQYF

V gene: TRBV27
J gene: TRBJ2-3
CDR3 protein: CATQGRDTQYF

V gene: TRBV19
J gene: TRBJ2-1
CDR3 protein: CASTVRLAAYNEQFF

V gene: TRBV20-1
J gene: TRBJ2-1
CDR3 protein: CSASGTLDEQFF

V gene: TRBV25-1
J gene: TRBJ2-1
CDR3 protein: CASRDRGGLAGGNEQFF

V gene: TRBV7-2
J gene: TRBJ2-3
CDR3 protein: CASSLAFADTQYF

V gene: TRBV6-6
J gene: TRBJ2-1
CDR3 protein: CASSYSTVYNEQFF

V gene: TRBV5-1
J gene: TRBJ2-7
CDR3 protein: CASSLTSTYNEQYF

V gene: TRBV3-1
J gene: TRBJ1-1
CDR3 protein: CASTRTAKNTEAFF

V gene: TRBV24-1
J gene: TRBJ2-1
CDR3 protein: CATSGQTRRSYNEQFF

V gene: TRBV6-1
J gene: TRBJ1-5
CDR3 protein: CASSEAGGYQPQHF

V gene: TRBV7-9
J gene: TRBJ2-7
CDR3 protein: CASSLPDRAVYEQYF

V gene: TRBV9
J gene: TRBJ2-1
CDR3 protein: CASSVTSGRAPAQFF

V gene: TRBV27
J gene: TRBJ2-1
CDR3 protein: CASSLRAGGYNEQFF

V gene: TRBV25-1
J gene: TRBJ2-2
CDR3 protein: CASGERNTGELFF

V gene: TRBV12-3/TRBV12-4
J gene: TRBJ1-1
CDR3 protein: CASKQQVLGNTEAFF

V gene: TRBV7-2
J gene: TRBJ1-1
CDR3 protein: CASRSPGPNTEAFF

V gene: TRBV12-3/TRBV12-4
J gene: TRBJ1-2
CDR3 protein: CASSFLRGLFYGYTF

V gene: TRBV3-1
J gene: TRBJ2-1
CDR3 protein: CASSQDKVAGNEQFF

V gene: TRBV5-6
J gene: TRBJ1-1
CDR3 protein: CASSLVSGARRSDTEAFF

V gene: TRBV5-1
J gene: TRBJ2-2
CDR3 protein: CASQYQGSIGELFF

V gene: TRBV11-2
J gene: TRBJ2-3
CDR3 protein: CASSLERLGGTQYF

V gene: TRBV7-2
J gene: TRBJ2-5
CDR3 protein: CASSFGYSGGETQYF

V gene: TRBV4-1
J gene: TRBJ1-1
CDR3 protein: CASSQFPQGLNTEAFF

V gene: TRBV4-2
J gene: TRBJ2-1
CDR3 protein: CASSQLAGIGGDEQFF

V gene: TRBV24-1
J gene: TRBJ2-7
CDR3 protein: CATSDPGQGSYEQYF

V gene: TRBV7-2
J gene: TRBJ2-5
CDR3 protein: CASSFPGQQETQYF

V gene: TRBV29-1
J gene: TRBJ1-1
CDR3 protein: CSVAGQSPNTEAFF

V gene: TRBV12-3/TRBV12-4
J gene: TRBJ1-6
CDR3 protein: CASSLAGIGSPLHF

V gene: TRBV7-6
J gene: TRBJ1-3
CDR3 protein: CASSPPGTGAGNTIYF

V gene: TRBV29-1
J gene: TRBJ2-3
CDR3 protein: CSRKGESGMVDTQYF

V gene: TRBV7-9
J gene: TRBJ1-1
CDR3 protein: CASSTSTGVNTEAFF

V gene: TRBV20-1
J gene: TRBJ2-1
CDR3 protein: CSAREGRSSGRAGQFF

V gene: TRBV5-1
J gene: TRBJ2-1
CDR3 protein: CASSPRTSANNEQFF

V gene: TRBV5-1
J gene: TRBJ1-1
CDR3 protein: CASSLNSHKLNTEAFF

V gene: TRBV5-1
J gene: TRBJ1-2
CDR3 protein: CASSLGGDTYYGYTF

V gene: TRBV5-6
J gene: TRBJ2-3
CDR3 protein: CASSLAKGAAPDTQYF